This entry features one T cell receptor beta chain sequence. Its antigen is unknown. The PCR was carried out with 60 Vbeta primers and 13 Jbeta primers. The table came from immunoSEQ multiplex PCR; TCRdb's copy has only in-frame clones and leaves some out. The sample consists of about 160,000 clones, approximately 78% of them appearing once. The source of the sample is a study of cytomegalovirus exposure and HLA in healthy donors. Across the study: An analysis done earlier identified about 100 million unique TCR beta sequences from about 180 million T cells. From donors who were HLA-typed, an early data release held around 80 million unique TCRs. Study-wide results and limits: The records held CMV serostatus as the only immune exposure information. Compared with the roughly 700-donor mean, an Asian-associated ancestry cluster reportedly had fewer N-insertions, according to a later analysis.

This CDR3 is 16 amino acids long. The germline V and J ends were trimmed by 3 bases and 3 bases, with 14 bases remaining between them. Germline V gives CDR1 LNHNV, CDR2 YYDKDF (reference sequence). The receptor's source is a woman aged 35 to 49 in good health and CMV-seronegative. The sequenced material came from PBMCs. This chain links TRBV15 with TRBJ2-2; possibly TRBD1 for D (6 bases). This CDR3 is CATSRGQGPYTGELFF. The CDR3 nucleotides read TGTGCCACCAGCAGGGGTCAGGGGCCCTACACCGGGGAGCTGTTTTTT.